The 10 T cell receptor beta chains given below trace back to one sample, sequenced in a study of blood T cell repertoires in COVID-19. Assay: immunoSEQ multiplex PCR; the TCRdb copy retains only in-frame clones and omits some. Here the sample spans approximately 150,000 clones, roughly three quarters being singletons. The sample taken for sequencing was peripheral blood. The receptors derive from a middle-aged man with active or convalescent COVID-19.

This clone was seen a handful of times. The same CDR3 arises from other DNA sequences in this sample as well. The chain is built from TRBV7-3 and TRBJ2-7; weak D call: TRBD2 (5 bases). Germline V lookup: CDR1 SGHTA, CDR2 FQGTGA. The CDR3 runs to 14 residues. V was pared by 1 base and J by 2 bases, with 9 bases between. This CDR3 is CASSLIAGTYEQYF. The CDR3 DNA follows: TGTGCCAGCAGCTTAATCGCGGGCACCTACGAGCAGTACTTC.

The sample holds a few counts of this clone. The CDR3 coding sequence is TGTGCCAGCAGTTTATCCGGCCAGGGGGCGGTGGGCTACACCTTC. Residues: CASSLSGQGAVGYTF. V and J are TRBV27 and TRBJ1-2, with TRBD1 matching 8 bases. V gave up 0 bases and J gave up 8 bases; unmatched junction bases: 8. This CDR3 spans 15 amino acids. Germline CDR1 and CDR2: MNHEY and SMNVEV (reference sequence).

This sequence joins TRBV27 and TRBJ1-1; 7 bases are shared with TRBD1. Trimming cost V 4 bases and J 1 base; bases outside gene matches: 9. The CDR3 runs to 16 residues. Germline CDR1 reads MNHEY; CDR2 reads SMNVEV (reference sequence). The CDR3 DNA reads TGTGCCAGCAGTTCGATCCGACAGGGATCGAACACTGAAGCTTTCTTT. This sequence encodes CASSSIRQGSNTEAFF.

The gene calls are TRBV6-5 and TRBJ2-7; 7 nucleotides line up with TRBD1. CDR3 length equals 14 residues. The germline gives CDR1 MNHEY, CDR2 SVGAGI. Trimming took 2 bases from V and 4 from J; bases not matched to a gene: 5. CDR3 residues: CASSYLPQGYEQYF. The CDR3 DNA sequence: TGTGCCAGCAGTTACCTTCCACAGGGGTACGAGCAGTACTTC.

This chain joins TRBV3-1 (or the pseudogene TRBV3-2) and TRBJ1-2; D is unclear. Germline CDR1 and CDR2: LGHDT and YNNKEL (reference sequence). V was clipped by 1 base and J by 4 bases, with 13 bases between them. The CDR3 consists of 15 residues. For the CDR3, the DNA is TGTGCCAGCAGCCAAGGAGACCTCACGGGCTATGGCTACACCTTC. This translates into CASSQGDLTGYGYTF.

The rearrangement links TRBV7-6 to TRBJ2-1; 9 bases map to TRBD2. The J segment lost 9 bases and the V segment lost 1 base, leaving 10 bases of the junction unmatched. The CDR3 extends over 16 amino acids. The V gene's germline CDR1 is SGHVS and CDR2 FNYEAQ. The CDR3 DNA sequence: TGTGCCAGCAGCTTAGAGGGGGGGACTAGCCAAGGTGAGCAGTTCTTC. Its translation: CASSLEGGTSQGEQFF.

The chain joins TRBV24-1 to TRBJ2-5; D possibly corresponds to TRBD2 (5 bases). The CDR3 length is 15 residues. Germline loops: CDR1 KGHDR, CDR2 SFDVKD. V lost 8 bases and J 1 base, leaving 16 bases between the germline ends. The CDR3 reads CATTDGGGSQETQYF. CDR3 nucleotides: TGTGCCACCACCGATGGCGGAGGCAGCCAAGAGACCCAGTACTTC.

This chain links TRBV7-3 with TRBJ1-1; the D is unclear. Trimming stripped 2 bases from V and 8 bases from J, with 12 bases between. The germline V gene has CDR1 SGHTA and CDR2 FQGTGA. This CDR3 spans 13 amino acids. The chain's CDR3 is CASSLDGPAEAFF. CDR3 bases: TGTGCCAGCAGCTTAGATGGGCCCGCAGAAGCTTTCTTT.

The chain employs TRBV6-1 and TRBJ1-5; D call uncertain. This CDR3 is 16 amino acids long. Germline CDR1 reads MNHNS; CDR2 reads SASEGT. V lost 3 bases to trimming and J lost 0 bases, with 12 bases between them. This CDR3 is CASSETGYYSNQPQHF. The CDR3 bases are TGTGCCAGCAGTGAGACTGGATATTATAGCAATCAGCCCCAGCATTTT.

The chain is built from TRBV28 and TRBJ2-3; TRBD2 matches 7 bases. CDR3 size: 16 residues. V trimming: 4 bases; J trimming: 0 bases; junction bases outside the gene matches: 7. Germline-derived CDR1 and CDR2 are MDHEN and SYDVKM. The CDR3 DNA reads TGTGCCAGCAGTTCATCAAATAGCGGGAGCACAGATACGCAGTATTTT. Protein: CASSSSNSGSTDTQYF.